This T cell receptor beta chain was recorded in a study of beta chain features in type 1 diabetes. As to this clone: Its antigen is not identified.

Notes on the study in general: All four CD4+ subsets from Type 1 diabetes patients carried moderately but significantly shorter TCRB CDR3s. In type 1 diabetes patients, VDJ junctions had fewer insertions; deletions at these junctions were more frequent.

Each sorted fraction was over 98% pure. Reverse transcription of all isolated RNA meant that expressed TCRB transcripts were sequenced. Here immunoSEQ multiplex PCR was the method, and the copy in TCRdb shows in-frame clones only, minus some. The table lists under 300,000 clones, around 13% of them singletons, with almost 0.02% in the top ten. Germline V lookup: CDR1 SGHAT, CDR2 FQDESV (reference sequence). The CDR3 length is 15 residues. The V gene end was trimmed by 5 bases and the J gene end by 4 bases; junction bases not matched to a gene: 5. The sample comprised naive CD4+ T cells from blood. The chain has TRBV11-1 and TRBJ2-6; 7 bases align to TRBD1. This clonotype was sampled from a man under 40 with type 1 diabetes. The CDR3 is CASSKQGNGANVLTF. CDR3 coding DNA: TGTGCCAGCAGCAAACAGGGGAACGGGGCCAACGTCCTGACTTTC.